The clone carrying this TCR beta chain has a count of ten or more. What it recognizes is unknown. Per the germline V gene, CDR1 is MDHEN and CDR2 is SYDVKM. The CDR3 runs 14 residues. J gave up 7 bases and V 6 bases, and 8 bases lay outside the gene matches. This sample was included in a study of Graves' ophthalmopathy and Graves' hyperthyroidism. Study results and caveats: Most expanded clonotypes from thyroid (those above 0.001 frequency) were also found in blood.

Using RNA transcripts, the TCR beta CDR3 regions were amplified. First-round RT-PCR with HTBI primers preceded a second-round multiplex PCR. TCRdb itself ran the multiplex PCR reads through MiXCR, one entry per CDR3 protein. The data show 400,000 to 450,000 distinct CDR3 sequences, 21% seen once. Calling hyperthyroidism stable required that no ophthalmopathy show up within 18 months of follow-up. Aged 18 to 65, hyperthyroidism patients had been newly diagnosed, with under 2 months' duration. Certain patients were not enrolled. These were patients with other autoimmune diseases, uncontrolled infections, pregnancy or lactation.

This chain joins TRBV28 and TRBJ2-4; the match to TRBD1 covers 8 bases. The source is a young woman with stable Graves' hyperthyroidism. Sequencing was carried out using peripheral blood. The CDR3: CASRPQGARNIQYF. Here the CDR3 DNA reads TGTGCCAGCAGACCTCAGGGGGCTCGGAACATTCAGTACTTC.